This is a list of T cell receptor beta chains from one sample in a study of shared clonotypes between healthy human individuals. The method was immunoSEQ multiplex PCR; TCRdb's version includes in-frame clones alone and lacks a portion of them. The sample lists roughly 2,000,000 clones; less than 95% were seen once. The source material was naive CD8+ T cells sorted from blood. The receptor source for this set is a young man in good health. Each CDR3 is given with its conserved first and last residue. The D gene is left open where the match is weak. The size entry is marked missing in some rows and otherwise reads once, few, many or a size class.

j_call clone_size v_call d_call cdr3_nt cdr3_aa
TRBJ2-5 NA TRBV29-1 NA TGCAGCGTTGATGGTTTAGAAGAGACCCAGTACTTC CSVDGLEETQYF
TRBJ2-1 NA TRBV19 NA TGTGCCAGTAGTGCCCGAGGGGAGGATGAGCAGTTCTTC CASSARGEDEQFF
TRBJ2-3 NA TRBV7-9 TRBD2 TGTGCCAGCAGCTCGACCCAGCGGGGGTCCACAGATACGCAGTATTTT CASSSTQRGSTDTQYF
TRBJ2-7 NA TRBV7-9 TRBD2 TGTGCCAGCAGCTTAGAATGGACTAGCGGGGGTTCCTACGAGCAGTACTTC CASSLEWTSGGSYEQYF
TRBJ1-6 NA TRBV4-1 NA TGCGCCAGCAGCCCGCACTTGAGCTCCTATAATTCACCCCTCCACTTT CASSPHLSSYNSPLHF
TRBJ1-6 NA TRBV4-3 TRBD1 TGCGCCAGCAGCCAAGACGGGGGACAGGGGGCGCTAAGGTCACCCCTCCACTTT CASSQDGGQGALRSPLHF
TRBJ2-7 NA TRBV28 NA TGTGCCAGCAGTTTGGAGAGGGCATCCTACGAGCAGTACTTC CASSLERASYEQYF
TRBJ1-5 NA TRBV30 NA TGTGCCTGGAGCCCTGGAGGGAATCAGCCCCAGCATTTT CAWSPGGNQPQHF
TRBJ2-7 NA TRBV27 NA TGTGCCAGCAGTTCGGGGCTAGCCTACGAGCAGTACTTC CASSSGLAYEQYF
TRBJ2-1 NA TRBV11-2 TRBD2 TGTGCCAGCAGCTTAGTATTCGCTAGCGGGAGATACAATGAGCAGTTCTTC CASSLVFASGRYNEQFF
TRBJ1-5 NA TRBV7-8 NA TGTGCCAGCAGCTTACACGCGAGTTCCATGAAGCCCCAGCATTTT CASSLHASSMKPQHF
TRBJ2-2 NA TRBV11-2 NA TGTGCCAGCAGCTTAGGGGCCCATGCGGAACCGAGCGCCGGGGAGCTGTTTTTT CASSLGAHAEPSAGELFF
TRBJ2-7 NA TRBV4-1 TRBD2 TGCGCCAGCAGCCCAACTAGCGGGCTTATTTCCTACGAGCAGTACTTC CASSPTSGLISYEQYF
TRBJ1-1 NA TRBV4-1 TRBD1 TGCGCCAGCAGCCCTACCGGGACAGGGTTTACTGAAGCTTTCTTT CASSPTGTGFTEAFF
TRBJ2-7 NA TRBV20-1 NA TGCAGTGCTAGAGATGAGGGCGAGCAGTACTTC CSARDEGEQYF
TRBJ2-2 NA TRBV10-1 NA TGCGCCACCAGTGGGGGTTTGAACACCGGGGAGCTGTTTTTT CATSGGLNTGELFF
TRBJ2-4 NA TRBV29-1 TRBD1 TGCAGCGTTTCGGGACAGGGGGCCAAAAACATTCAGTACTTC CSVSGQGAKNIQYF
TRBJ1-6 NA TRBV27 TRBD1 TGTGCCAACCTCGGACAGGGAAAAATATCCTATAATTCACCCCTCCACTTT CANLGQGKISYNSPLHF
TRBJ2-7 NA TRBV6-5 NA TGTGCCAGCAGTTACGGGAGTGGTGGCGAGCAGTACTTC CASSYGSGGEQYF
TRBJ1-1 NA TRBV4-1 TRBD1 TGCGCCAGCAGCCCGCGGACAGGGATGAACACTGAAGCTTTCTTT CASSPRTGMNTEAFF
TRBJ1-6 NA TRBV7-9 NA TGTGCCAGCACCGGGTATAAGGATTCACCCCTCCACTTT CASTGYKDSPLHF
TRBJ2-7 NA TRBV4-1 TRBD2 TGCGCCAGCAGCCAAGATGGGACGGGGGGGCCTTACGAGCAGTACTTC CASSQDGTGGPYEQYF
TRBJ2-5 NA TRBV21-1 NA TGTGCCAGCAGCGAACTACCAGTACTTATCCAAGAGACCCAGTACTTC CASSELPVLIQETQYF
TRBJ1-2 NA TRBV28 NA TGTGCCAGCAGTTTACCAACAGCCGCGCTTTTGTTAGGCTACACCTTC CASSLPTAALLLGYTF
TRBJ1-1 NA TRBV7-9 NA TGTGCCAGCAGCTTCTGGGTCGCTGAAGCTTTCTTT CASSFWVAEAFF
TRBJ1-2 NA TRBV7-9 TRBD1 TGTGCCAGCAGCAGCTGGGGACAGGGTGACGATGGCTACACCTTC CASSSWGQGDDGYTF
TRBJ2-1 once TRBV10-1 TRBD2 TGCGCCAGCCAACGACTAGCGGGAGATAATGAGCAGTTCTTC CASQRLAGDNEQFF
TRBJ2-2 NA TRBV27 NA TGTGCCAGCAGTTTCCTGGACCCGCGAGGGAGCGGGGAGCTGTTTTTT CASSFLDPRGSGELFF